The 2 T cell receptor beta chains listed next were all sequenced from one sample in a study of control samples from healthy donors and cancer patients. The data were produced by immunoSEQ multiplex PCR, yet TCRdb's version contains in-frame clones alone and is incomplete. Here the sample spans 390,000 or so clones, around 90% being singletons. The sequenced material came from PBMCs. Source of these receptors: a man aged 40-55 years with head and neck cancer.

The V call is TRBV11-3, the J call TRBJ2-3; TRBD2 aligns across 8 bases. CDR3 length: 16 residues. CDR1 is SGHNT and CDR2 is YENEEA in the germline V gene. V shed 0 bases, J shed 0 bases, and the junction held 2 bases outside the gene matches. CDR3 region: CASSLDGGASTDTQYF. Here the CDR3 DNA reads TGTGCCAGCAGCTTAGACGGGGGGGCCAGCACAGATACGCAGTATTTT. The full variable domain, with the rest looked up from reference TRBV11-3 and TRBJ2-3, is EAGVVQSPRYKIIEKKQPVAFWCNPISGHNTLYWYLQNLGQGPELLIRYENEEAVDDSQLPKDRFSAERLKGVDSTLKIQPAELGDSAVYLCASSLDGGASTDTQYFGPGTRLTVL.

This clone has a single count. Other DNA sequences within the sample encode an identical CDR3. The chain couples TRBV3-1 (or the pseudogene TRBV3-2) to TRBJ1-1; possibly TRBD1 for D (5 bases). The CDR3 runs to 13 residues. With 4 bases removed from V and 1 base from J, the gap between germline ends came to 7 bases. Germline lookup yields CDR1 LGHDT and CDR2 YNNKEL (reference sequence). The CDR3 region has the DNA TGTGCCAGCAGCCGAGGACAGAACACTGAAGCTTTCTTT. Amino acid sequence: CASSRGQNTEAFF.